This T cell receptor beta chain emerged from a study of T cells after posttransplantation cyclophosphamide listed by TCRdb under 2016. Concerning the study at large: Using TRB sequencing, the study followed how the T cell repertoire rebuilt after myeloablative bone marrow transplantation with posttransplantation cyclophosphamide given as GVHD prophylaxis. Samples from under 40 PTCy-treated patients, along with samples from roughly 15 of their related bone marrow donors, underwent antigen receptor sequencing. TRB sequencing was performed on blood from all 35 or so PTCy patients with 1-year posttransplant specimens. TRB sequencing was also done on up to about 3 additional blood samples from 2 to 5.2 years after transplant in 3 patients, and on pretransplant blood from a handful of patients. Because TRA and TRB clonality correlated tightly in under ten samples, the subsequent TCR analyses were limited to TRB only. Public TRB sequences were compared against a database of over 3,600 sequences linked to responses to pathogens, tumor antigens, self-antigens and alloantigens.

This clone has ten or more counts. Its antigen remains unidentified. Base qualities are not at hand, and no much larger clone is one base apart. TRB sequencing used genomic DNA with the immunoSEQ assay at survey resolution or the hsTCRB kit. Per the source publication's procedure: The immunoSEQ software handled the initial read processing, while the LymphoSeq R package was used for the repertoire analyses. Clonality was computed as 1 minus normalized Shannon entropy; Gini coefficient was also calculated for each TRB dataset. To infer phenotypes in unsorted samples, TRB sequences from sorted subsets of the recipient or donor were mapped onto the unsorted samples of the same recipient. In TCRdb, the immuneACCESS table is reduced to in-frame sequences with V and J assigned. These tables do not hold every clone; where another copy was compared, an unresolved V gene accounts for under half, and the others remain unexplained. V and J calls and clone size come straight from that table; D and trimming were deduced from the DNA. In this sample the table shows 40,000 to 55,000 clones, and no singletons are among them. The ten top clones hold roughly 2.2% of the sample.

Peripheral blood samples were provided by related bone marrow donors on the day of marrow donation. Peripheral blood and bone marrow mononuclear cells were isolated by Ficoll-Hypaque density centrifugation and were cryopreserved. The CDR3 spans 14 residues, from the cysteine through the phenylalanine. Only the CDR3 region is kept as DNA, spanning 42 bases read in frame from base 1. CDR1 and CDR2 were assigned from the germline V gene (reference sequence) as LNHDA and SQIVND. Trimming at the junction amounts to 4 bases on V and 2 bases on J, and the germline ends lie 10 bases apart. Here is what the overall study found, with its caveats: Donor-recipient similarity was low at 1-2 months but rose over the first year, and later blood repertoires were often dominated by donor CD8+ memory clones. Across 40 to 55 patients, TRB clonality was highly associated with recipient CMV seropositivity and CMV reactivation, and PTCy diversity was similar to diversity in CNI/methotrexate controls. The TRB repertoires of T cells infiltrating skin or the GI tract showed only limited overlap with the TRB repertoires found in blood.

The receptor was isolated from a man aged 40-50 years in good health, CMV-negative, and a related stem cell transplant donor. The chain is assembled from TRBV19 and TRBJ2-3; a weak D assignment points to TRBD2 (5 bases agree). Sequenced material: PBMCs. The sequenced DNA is TGTGCCAGTAGTACGTCGGACTTCACAGATACGCAGTATTTT. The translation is CASSTSDFTDTQYF.